The 21 T cell receptor beta chains below all came from one sample that was sequenced in a study of T cell responses to AZD1222 COVID-19 vaccine (dated by TCRdb to the early 2020s). The label giving this sample's time point can be read as: baseline before first vaccination. Library preparation used the immunoSEQ multiplex PCR assay. In TCRdb, the immuneACCESS table is reduced to in-frame sequences with V and J assigned. These tables do not hold every clone; where another copy was compared, an unresolved V gene accounts for under half, and the others remain unexplained. Across this sample there are approximately 190,000 clones, with roughly 91% seen only once. The ten largest make up roughly 0.99% of the sample. This sample comprised peripheral blood, obtained on day 0 of AZD1222 vaccination. The receptors originated from an adult in good health.

The chain has TRBV6-2 or TRBV6-3 and TRBJ1-6; no clear D. This CDR3 is built from 14 residues. Trimming removed 0 bases at V and 3 bases at J, with 3 bases between. Germline V lookup: CDR1 MNHEY, CDR2 SVGEGT. The CDR3 nucleotides are TGTGCCAGCAGTTACTCGGGCTATAATTCACCCCTCCACTTT. This codes for CASSYSGYNSPLHF.

The chain employs TRBV5-1 and TRBJ1-1, with no clear D. The CDR3 sequence is 15 residues long. CDR1 and CDR2 (germline): SGHRS, YFSETQ. Trimming stripped 0 bases from V and 0 bases from J, with 9 bases between. CDR3 sequence (DNA): TGCGCCAGCAGCTTGGACGGGATTATGAACACTGAAGCTTTCTTT. This translates into CASSLDGIMNTEAFF. Looking up the rest from reference TRBV5-1 and TRBJ1-1 gives the full variable domain: KAGVTQTPRYLIKTRGQQVTLSCSPISGHRSVSWYQQTPGQGLQFLFEYFSETQRNKGNFPGRFSGRQFSNSRSEMNVSTLELGDSALYLCASSLDGIMNTEAFFGQGTRLTVV.

The chain links TRBV6-6 to TRBJ2-3, with TRBD2 as a possible D gene (5 bases). The germline V and J ends were trimmed by 6 bases and 2 bases, with 18 bases remaining between them. The germline gives CDR1 MNHNY, CDR2 SVGAGI (reference sequence). The CDR3 loop spans 16 amino acids. This chain's CDR3 is CASSAGVRSSTDTQYF. CDR3 DNA sequence: TGTGCCAGCAGCGCCGGGGTGCGGTCCTCCACAGATACGCAGTATTTT.

In regard to this clone: Other DNA variants within this sample encode the same CDR3. Here the CDR3 DNA reads TGTGCCAGCAGTTTATACAATCAGCCCCAGCATTTT. Translated, it gives CASSLYNQPQHF. The chain couples TRBV28 to TRBJ1-5; D not certain. The CDR3 extends over 12 amino acids. V gave up 1 base and J gave up 3 bases, with 1 base separating them. Germline loops: CDR1 MDHEN, CDR2 SYDVKM.

This chain links TRBV6-1 with TRBJ2-7; D gene ambiguous. The CDR3 is 15 residues long. The V and J ends lost 3 bases and 2 bases respectively, with 14 bases between them. Germline V lookup: CDR1 MNHNS, CDR2 SASEGT. The CDR3 spells CASSEFGRGTYEQYF. CDR3 coding DNA: TGTGCCAGCAGTGAGTTCGGACGTGGGACCTACGAGCAGTACTTC.

V gene TRBV9 combines with J gene TRBJ1-2; 8 nucleotides line up with TRBD1. With 0 bases clipped from V and 7 bases from J, the junction kept 11 bases outside the gene matches. The CDR3 is 16 residues long. CDR1 and CDR2 (germline): SGDLS, YYNGEE. CDR3: CASSVGFGRGQGGYTF. In DNA form, the CDR3 reads TGTGCCAGCAGCGTAGGGTTCGGCAGGGGGCAGGGTGGCTACACCTTC.

The rearrangement uses TRBV20-1 and TRBJ1-1; possibly TRBD1 for D (5 bases). The length of the CDR3 is 11 residues. Germline CDR1 and CDR2: DFQATT and SNEGSKA (reference sequence). Trimming pared 7 bases from V and 3 bases from J, leaving 9 bases between. The CDR3 loop is CSVRGDTEAFF. For the CDR3, the DNA is TGCAGTGTCCGGGGGGACACTGAAGCTTTCTTT.

V and J are TRBV9 and TRBJ1-5; unclear D gene. This CDR3 is built from 14 residues. V shed 4 bases and J shed 5 bases, with 13 bases lying between them. Germline V gene data show CDR1 as SGDLS and CDR2 as YYNGEE. The CDR3 DNA reads as TGTGCCAGCAGCCCTCCGGGCAGTTATCAGCCCCAGCATTTT. It is translated as CASSPPGSYQPQHF.

This chain joins TRBV18 and TRBJ2-7; 8 nucleotides match TRBD2. V lost 4 bases, J lost 1 base, and 6 bases stayed unmatched. Germline values: CDR1 KGHSH, CDR2 LQKENI. This CDR3 is built from 15 residues. The chain's CDR3 is CASSHTGTSSYEQYF. The CDR3, as DNA: TGTGCCAGCTCACATACCGGGACTAGTTCCTACGAGCAGTACTTC.

CDR3 sequence: CASSLLVYEQYF. CDR3 nucleotide sequence: TGTGCCAGCAGTTTATTGGTTTACGAGCAGTACTTC. V is TRBV12-3 or TRBV12-4 and J is TRBJ2-7; D unresolved. CDR3 length equals 12 residues. With 2 bases removed from V and 4 bases from J, the gap between germline ends came to 6 bases.

CDR3 loop: CASSEVQGAYNEQFF. The CDR3 DNA is TGTGCCAGCAGTGAAGTCCAGGGGGCCTACAATGAGCAGTTCTTC. The chain recombines TRBV6-1 with TRBJ2-1; 7 bases are a match to TRBD1. CDR1 is MNHNS and CDR2 is SASEGT in the germline V gene. The J segment lost 2 bases and the V segment lost 1 base, leaving 2 bases of the junction unmatched. The CDR3 is made up of 15 amino acids.

The chain is built from TRBV18 and TRBJ2-3, with 9 positions matching TRBD2. Germline V gene lookup returns CDR1 KGHSH and CDR2 LQKENI. Trimming cost V 3 bases and J 2 bases; bases outside gene matches: 6. The CDR3 runs to 16 residues. The CDR3: CASSPSLAGNTDTQYF. DNA of the CDR3: TGTGCCAGCTCACCGTCTCTAGCGGGGAACACAGATACGCAGTATTTT.

The chain links TRBV2 to TRBJ2-3; tentatively, D is TRBD2 (5 bases). V lost 1 base and J lost 0, with 8 bases in between. Germline V gene sequence: CDR1 SNHLY, CDR2 FYNNEI. There are 15 residues in the CDR3. CDR3 region: CASSEVQRSTDTQYF. The DNA of the CDR3 is TGTGCCAGCAGTGAAGTCCAGCGGAGCACAGATACGCAGTATTTT.

The rearrangement links TRBV5-1 to TRBJ2-1; weak D call: TRBD2 (5 bases). CDR3 length: 18 residues. The germline gives CDR1 SGHRS, CDR2 YFSETQ. The V gene lost 1 base and the J gene lost 4 bases, with 21 bases spanning the gap. CDR3 amino acids: CASSLLPGNPEIYNEQFF. In nucleotides, the CDR3 is TGCGCCAGCAGCTTGCTCCCGGGAAACCCCGAAATATACAATGAGCAGTTCTTC.

The gene calls are TRBV5-3 and TRBJ2-1; 8 positions agree with TRBD1. TRBV5-3 is noted as an ORF with a role that remains uncertain. V trimming: 2 bases; J trimming: 8 bases; junction bases outside the gene matches: 12. The CDR3 has 16 amino acids. The CDR3 reads CARSLRAGGIADEQFF. CDR3 DNA: TGTGCCAGAAGCTTACGTGCAGGGGGCATCGCAGATGAGCAGTTCTTC.

The CDR3 DNA reads as TGTGCCAGCAGCCAAGATCGAGGCAGTGTGTCTGGCTACACCTTC. Translation: CASSQDRGSVSGYTF. The chain recombines TRBV3-1 (or the pseudogene TRBV3-2) with TRBJ1-2, with D unresolved. Germline assignment: CDR1 LGHDT and CDR2 YNNKEL (reference sequence). There are 15 residues in the CDR3. Trimming took off 0 bases at V and 7 bases at J, with 15 bases between the two ends.

CDR3 in DNA: TGCGCCAGCAGCTTGACCCCCCCCTCTGGGGCCAACGTCCTGACTTTC. Translating it yields CASSLTPPSGANVLTF. The chain is built from TRBV5-1 and TRBJ2-6; D unclear. V lost 1 base and J lost 0, with 8 bases in between. This CDR3 is 16 amino acids long. The germline CDR1 and CDR2 sequences are SGHRS and YFSETQ. The full variable domain, rest sourced from reference TRBV5-1 and TRBJ2-6, is KAGVTQTPRYLIKTRGQQVTLSCSPISGHRSVSWYQQTPGQGLQFLFEYFSETQRNKGNFPGRFSGRQFSNSRSEMNVSTLELGDSALYLCASSLTPPSGANVLTFGAGSRLTVL.

The chain links TRBV5-5 to TRBJ1-6; D call uncertain. This CDR3 has 12 residues. The germline gives CDR1 SGHKS, CDR2 YYEKEE (reference sequence). The ends were cut back, 3 bases at V and 9 bases at J, with 7 bases in the middle. CDR3 in amino acids: CASSYDSSPLHF. Here the CDR3 DNA reads TGTGCCAGCAGCTACGATAGTTCACCCCTCCACTTT.

Only one count was recorded for this clone. The genes are TRBV11-2 and TRBJ2-5; 7 bases are shared with TRBD1. This CDR3 spans 17 amino acids. Germline V gene sequence: CDR1 SGHAT, CDR2 FQNNGV. J lost 1 base, V lost 2 bases, and 10 bases had no gene match. The CDR3 loop is CASSLHRQGTVQETQYF. In nucleotides, the CDR3 is TGTGCCAGCAGCTTACACCGACAGGGCACCGTCCAAGAGACCCAGTACTTC.

The chain recombines TRBV6-1 with TRBJ2-7, with D tentatively TRBD1 (7 bases). This CDR3 spans 16 amino acids. Germline V gene sequence: CDR1 MNHNS, CDR2 SASEGT. The germline V and J ends were trimmed by 4 bases and 0 bases, with 16 bases remaining between them. CDR3 loop: CASSVRGGDSSYEQYF. The CDR3 DNA is TGTGCCAGCAGTGTGCGGGGCGGGGACAGCTCCTACGAGCAGTACTTC.

The chain joins TRBV9 to TRBJ1-1; maybe TRBD1 (6 bases). CDR1 and CDR2 (germline): SGDLS, YYNGEE. V lost 4 bases and J lost 0, with 13 bases in between. The CDR3 is 15 amino acids. CDR3 bases: TGTGCCAGCAGCCCCAGGGGCAGGATGAACACTGAAGCTTTCTTT. The encoded protein is CASSPRGRMNTEAFF.